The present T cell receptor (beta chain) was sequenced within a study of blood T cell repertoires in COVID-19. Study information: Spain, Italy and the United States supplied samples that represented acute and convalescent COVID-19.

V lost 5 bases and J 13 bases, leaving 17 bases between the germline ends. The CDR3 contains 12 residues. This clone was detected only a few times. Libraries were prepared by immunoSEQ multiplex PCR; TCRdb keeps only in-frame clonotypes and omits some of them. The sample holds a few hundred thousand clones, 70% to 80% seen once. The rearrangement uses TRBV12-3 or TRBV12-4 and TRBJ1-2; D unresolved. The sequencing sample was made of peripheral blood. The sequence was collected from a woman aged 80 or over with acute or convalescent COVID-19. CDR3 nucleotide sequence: TGTGCCAGCAGTGCGTACCGGGAGCTGAGCACCTTC. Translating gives CASSAYRELSTF.